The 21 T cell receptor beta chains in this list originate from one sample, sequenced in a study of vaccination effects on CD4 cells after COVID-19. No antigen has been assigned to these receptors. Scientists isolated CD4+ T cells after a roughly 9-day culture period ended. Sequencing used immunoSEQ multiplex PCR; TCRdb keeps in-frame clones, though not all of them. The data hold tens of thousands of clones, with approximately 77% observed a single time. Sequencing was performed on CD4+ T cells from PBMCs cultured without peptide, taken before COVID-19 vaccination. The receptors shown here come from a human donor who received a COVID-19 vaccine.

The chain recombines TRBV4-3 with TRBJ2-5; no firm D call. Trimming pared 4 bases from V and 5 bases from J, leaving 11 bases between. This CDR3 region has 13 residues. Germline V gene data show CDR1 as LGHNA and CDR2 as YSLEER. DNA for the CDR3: TGCGCCAGCAGCCCCTCCTTGTGGGAGACCCAGTACTTC. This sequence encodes CASSPSLWETQYF.

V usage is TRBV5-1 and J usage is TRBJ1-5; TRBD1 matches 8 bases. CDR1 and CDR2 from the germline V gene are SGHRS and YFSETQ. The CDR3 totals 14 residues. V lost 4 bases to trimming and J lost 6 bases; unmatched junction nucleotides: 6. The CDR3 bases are TGCGCCAGCAGCCAGGGACAGGCGGTTCAGCCCCAGCATTTT. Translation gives CASSQGQAVQPQHF.

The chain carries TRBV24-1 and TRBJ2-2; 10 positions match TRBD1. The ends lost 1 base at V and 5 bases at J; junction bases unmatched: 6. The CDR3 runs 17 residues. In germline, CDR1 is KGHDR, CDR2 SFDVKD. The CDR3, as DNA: TGTGCCACCAGTGATTTCCTCGGACAGGGGGGTACCGGGGAGCTGTTTTTT. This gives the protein CATSDFLGQGGTGELFF.

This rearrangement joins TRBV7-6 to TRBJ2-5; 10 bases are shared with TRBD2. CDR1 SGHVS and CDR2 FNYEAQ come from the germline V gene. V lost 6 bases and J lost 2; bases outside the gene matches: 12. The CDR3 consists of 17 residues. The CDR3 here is CASSWLAGGRDQETQYF. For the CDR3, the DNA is TGTGCCAGCAGTTGGTTAGCGGGGGGCAGGGATCAAGAGACCCAGTACTTC. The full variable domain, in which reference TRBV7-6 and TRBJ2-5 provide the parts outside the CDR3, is GAGVSQSPRYKVTKRGQDVALRCDPISGHVSLYWYRQALGQGPEFLTYFNYEAQQDKSGLPNDRFSAERPEGSISTLTIQRTEQRDSAMYRCASSWLAGGRDQETQYFGPGTRLLVL.

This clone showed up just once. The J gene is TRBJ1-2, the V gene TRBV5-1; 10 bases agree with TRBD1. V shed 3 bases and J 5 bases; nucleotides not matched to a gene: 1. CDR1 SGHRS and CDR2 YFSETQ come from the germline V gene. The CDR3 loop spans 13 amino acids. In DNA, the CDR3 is TGCGCCAGCAGCTCGGGACAGGGGTATGGCTACACCTTC. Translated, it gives CASSSGQGYGYTF.

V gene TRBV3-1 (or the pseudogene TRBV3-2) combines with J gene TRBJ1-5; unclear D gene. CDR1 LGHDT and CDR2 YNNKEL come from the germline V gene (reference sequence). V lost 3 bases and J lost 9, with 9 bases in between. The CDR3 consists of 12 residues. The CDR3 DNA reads TGTGCCAGCAGCCAGCGTTCTGGGCCCCAGCATTTT. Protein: CASSQRSGPQHF.

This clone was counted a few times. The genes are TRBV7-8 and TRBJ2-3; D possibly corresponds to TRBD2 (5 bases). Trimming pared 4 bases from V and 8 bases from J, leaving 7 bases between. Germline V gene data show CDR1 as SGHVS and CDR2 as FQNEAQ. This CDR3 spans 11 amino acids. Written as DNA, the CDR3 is TGTGCCAGCAGCTCCGGGGTTACGCAGTATTTT. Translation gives CASSSGVTQYF.

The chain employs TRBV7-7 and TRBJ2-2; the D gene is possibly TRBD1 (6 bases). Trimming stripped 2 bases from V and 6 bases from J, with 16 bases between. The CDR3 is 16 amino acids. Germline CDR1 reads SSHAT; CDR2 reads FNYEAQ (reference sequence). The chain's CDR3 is CASSLTGGAPPGELFF. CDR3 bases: TGTGCCAGCAGCTTAACTGGGGGCGCCCCTCCCGGGGAGCTGTTTTTT.

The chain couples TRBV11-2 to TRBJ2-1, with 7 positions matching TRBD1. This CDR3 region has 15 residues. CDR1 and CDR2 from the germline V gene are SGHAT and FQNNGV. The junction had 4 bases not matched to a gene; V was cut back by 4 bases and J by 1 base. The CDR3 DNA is TGTGCCAGCAGCTCCGGACAGGCTTCCTACAATGAGCAGTTCTTC. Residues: CASSSGQASYNEQFF.

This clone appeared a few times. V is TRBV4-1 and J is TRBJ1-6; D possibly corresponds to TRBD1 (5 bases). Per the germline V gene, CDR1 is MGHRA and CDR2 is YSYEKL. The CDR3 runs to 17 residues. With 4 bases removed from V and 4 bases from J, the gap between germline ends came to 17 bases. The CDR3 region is CASSLLEGRTYNSPLHF. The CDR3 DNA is TGCGCCAGCAGCCTCTTAGAGGGACGGACTTATAATTCACCCCTCCACTTT.

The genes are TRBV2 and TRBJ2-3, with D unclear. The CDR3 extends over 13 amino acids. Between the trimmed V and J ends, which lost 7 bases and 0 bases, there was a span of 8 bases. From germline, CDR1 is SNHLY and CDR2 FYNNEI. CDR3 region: CASTAVSTDTQYF. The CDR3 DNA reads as TGTGCCAGCACCGCGGTTAGCACAGATACGCAGTATTTT.

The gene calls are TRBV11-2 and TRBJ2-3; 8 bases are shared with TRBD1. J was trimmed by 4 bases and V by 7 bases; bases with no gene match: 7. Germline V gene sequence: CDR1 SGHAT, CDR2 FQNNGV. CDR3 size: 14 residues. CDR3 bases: TGTGCCAGCAACTACGGGACAGGTGCAGATACGCAGTATTTT. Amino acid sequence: CASNYGTGADTQYF.

CDR3 in DNA: TGTGCCAGTAGTCCTCTGGGACAGGGGGCGCGGCAGCCCCAGCATTTT. Its translation is CASSPLGQGARQPQHF. The gene calls are TRBV19 and TRBJ1-5; 12 bases are shared with TRBD1. The CDR3 extends over 16 amino acids. Germline V gene lookup returns CDR1 LNHDA and CDR2 SQIVND (reference sequence). After removal of 5 bases from V and 7 bases from J, the junction contained 9 bases not matched to a gene. Together with reference TRBV19 and TRBJ1-5, the CDR3 gives the full variable domain: DGGITQSPKYLFRKEGQNVTLSCEQNLNHDAMYWYRQDPGQGLRLIYYSQIVNDFQKGDIAEGYSVSREKKESFPLTVTSAQKNPTAFYLCASSPLGQGARQPQHFGDGTRLSIL.

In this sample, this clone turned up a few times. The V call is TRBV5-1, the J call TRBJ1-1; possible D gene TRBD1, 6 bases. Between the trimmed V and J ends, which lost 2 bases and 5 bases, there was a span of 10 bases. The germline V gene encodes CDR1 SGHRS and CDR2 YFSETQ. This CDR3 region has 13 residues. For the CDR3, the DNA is TGCGCCAGCAGCTTCGGGGGCGGAACTGAAGCTTTCTTT. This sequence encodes CASSFGGGTEAFF.

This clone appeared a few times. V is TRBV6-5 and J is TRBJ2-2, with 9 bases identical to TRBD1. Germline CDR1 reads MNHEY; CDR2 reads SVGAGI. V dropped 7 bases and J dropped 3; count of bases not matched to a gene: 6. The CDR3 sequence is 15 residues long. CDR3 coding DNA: TGTGCCAGCACCCGGGACAGGGCTGACACCGGGGAGCTGTTTTTT. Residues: CASTRDRADTGELFF.

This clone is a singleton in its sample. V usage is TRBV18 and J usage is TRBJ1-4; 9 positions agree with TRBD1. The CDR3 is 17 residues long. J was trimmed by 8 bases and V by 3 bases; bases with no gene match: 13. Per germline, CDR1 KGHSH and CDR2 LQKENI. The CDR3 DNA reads TGTGCCAGCTCACCTTTCGAGCCGGGACAGGGTTTCGAAAAACTGTTTTTT. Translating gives CASSPFEPGQGFEKLFF. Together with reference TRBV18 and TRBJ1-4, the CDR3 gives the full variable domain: NAGVMQNPRHLVRRRGQEARLRCSPMKGHSHVYWYRQLPEEGLKFMVYLQKENIIDESGMPKERFSAEFPKEGPSILRIQQVVRGDSAAYFCASSPFEPGQGFEKLFFGSGTQLSVL.

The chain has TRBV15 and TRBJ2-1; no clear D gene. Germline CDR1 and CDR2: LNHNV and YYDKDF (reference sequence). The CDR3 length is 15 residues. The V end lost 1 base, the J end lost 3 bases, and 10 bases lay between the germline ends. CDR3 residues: CATSRVGARYNEQFF. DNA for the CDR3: TGTGCCACCAGCAGAGTTGGCGCCCGCTACAATGAGCAGTTCTTC.

CDR3 sequence (DNA): TGTGCCAGCAGCTCTGGGGACTCGTTCACCGGGGAGCTGTTTTTT. Translating gives CASSSGDSFTGELFF. The chain uses TRBV11-3 and TRBJ2-2; perhaps TRBD2 as D (6 bases). V was clipped by 4 bases and J by 4 bases, with 13 bases between them. Germline lookup yields CDR1 SGHNT and CDR2 YENEEA. CDR3 length: 15 residues. The complete variable domain, with remaining parts taken from reference TRBV11-3 and TRBJ2-2, reads EAGVVQSPRYKIIEKKQPVAFWCNPISGHNTLYWYLQNLGQGPELLIRYENEEAVDDSQLPKDRFSAERLKGVDSTLKIQPAELGDSAVYLCASSSGDSFTGELFFGEGSRLTVL.

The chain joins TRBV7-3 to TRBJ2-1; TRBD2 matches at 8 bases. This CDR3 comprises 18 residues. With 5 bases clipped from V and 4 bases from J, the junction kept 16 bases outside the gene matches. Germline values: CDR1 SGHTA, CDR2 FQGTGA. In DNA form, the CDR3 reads TGTGCCAGCAGCCCCCTGGCCCCGAGCGGGGGAAAATACAATGAGCAGTTCTTC. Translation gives CASSPLAPSGGKYNEQFF.

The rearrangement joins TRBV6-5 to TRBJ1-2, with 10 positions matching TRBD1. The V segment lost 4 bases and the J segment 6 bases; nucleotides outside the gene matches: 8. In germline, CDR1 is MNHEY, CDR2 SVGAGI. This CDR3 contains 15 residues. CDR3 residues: CASSFETGGAHGYTF. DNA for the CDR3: TGTGCCAGCAGTTTCGAGACAGGGGGCGCTCATGGCTACACCTTC.

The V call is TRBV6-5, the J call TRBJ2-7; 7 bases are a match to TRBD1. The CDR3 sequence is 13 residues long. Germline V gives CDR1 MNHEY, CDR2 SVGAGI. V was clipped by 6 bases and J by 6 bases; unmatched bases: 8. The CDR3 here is CASSAGGRSEQYV. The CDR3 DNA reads TGTGCCAGCAGCGCAGGGGGAAGGAGCGAGCAGTACGTC.